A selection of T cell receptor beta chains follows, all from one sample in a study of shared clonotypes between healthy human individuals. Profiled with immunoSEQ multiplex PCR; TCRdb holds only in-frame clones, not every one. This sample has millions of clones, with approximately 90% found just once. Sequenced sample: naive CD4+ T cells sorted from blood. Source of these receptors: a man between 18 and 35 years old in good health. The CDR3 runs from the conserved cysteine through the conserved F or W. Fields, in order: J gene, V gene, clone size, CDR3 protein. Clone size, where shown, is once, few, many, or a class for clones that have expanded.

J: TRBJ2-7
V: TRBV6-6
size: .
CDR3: CASSRDRDYYEQYF

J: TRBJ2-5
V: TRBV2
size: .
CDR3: CASSPFRLRDKGETQYF

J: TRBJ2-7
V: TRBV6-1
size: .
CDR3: CASSTSYEQYF

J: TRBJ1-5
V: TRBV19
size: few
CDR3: CASSIRRGDQPQHF

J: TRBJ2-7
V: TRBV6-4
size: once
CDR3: CASKGKLIGNYEQYF

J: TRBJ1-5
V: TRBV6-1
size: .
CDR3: CASSEQDRLNQPQHF

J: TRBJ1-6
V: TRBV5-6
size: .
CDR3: CASSLVASFGSPLHF

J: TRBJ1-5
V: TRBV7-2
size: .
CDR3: CASSPEKPQHF

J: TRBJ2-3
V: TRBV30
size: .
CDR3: CAWSLSDANTQYF

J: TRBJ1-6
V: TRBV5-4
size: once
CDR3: CASSSRFSPTSYNSPLHF

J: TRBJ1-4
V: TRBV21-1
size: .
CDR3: CASSKAAGRGKLFF

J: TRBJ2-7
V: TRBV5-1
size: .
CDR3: CASSLRGPGSSYEQYF

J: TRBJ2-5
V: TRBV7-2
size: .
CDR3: CASSPGHSWQETQYF

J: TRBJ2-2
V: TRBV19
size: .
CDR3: CASSTTSGGELFF

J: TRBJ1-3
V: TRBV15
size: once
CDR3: CATSTQGFSSGNTIYF

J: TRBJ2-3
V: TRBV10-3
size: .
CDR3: CAISEKSGVGQYF

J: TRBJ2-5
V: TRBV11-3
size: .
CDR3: CASSLGSSQETQYF

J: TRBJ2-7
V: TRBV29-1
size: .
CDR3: CSVGEPASSYEQYF

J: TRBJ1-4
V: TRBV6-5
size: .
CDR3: CASSYFVGTDEKLFF

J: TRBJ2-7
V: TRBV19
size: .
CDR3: CASSIGVGRDEQYF

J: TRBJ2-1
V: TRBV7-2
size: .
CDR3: CASSLGGTSGRAYEQFF

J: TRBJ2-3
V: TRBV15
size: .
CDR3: CATSRASGNTDTQYF

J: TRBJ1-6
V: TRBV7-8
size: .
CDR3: CASSYIRDGSSYNSPLHF

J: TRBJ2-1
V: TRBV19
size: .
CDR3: CASGIKVNEQFF

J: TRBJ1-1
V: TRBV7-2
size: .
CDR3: CASSRDGNMNTEAFF

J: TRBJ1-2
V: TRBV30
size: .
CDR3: CAWSVHNEGYTF

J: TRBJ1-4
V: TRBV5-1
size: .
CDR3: CASSEAPGQGREKLFF

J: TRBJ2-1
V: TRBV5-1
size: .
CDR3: CASSSQAYNEQFF

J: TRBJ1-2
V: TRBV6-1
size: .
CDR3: CASSAVRPNGYTF

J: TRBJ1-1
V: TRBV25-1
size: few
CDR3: CASNKNREAFF

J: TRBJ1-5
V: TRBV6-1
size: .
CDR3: CASNSPGGGQPQHF

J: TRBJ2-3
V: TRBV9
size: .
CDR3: CASSVVGSDTDTQYF

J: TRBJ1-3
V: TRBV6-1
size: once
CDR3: CASSPTGYGNTIYF

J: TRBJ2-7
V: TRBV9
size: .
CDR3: CASSVGPGVGYEQYF

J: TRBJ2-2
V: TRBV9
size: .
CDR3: CASSPSLHQAGSGELFF

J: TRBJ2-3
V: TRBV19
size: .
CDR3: CASSEPASTDTQYF

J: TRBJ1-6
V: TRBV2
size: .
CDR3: CASSEDTGGYSPLHF

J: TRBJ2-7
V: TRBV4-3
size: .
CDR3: CASSQVQGVHEQYF

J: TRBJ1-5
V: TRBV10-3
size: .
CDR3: CALAGSSNQPQHF

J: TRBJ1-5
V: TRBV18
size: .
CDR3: CASSPRGGAGQPQHF

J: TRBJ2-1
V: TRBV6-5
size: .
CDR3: CASSRGTSGRPFF

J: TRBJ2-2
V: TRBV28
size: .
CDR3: CASSFQRTVNTGELFF

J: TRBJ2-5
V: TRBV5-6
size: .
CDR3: CASSLPGDGETQYF

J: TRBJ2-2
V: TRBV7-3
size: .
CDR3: CASSLDRARPGELFF

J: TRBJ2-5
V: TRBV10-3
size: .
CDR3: CAISPGGGQETQYF

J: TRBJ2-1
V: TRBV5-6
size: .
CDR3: CASSFWYNEQFF

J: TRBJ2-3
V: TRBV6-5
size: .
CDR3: CASSPMPDTQYF

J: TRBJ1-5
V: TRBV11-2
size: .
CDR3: CASSLAQGPGPQHF

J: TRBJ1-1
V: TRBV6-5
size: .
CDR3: CASSYSGYGNTEAFF

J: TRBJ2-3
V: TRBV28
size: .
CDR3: CASLKRGSTDTQYF

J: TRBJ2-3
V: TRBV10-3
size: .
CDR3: CAISRLAGHTDTQYF

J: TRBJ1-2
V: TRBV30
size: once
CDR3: CAWSPIRGLSGYTF

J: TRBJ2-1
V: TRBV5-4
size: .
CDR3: CASSPGGGQGPYNEQFF

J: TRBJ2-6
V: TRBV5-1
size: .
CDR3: CASSPGLAGFGANVLTF

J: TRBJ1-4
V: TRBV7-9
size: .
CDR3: CASSYGQNEKLFF